Listed below are T cell receptor beta chains from one sample, sequenced in a study of OX40 agonist ivuxolimab in advanced cancers. Clones were sequenced by immunoSEQ multiplex PCR, and TCRdb holds only the in-frame ones, with some missing. The profile covers 23,000 or so clones, with 80% to 85% appearing a single time and 15% to 20% taken by the ten largest. This material consisted of CD4+ or CD8+ T cells sorted from blood, taken in a trial of the OX40 agonist ivuxolimab. All receptors derive from an adult with an advanced solid tumor such as melanoma, head and neck, liver or kidney cancer. Both conserved end residues are part of each CDR3.

v_call	j_call	cdr3_aa
TRBV9	TRBJ2-3	CASSVVGGTDTQYF
TRBV6-6	TRBJ2-1	CASSYSLGANEQFF
TRBV6-6	TRBJ2-3	CASSDSMSTDTQYF
TRBV4-1	TRBJ2-5	CASSRLEGTQYF
TRBV6-6	TRBJ1-3	CASSYSQGPGNTIYF
TRBV2	TRBJ2-7	CASSTTPRAGGPYEQYF
TRBV27	TRBJ2-2	CASSPLGRHANTGELFF
TRBV25-1	TRBJ2-5	CASSDPRSLETQYF
TRBV5-1	TRBJ2-1	CANALAGEVNEQFF
TRBV5-5	TRBJ1-3	CASSLTGTAGSGNTIYF
TRBV27	TRBJ2-3	CASSFPDRADTQYF
TRBV2	.	CASSGIGPEQYF
TRBV2	TRBJ1-1	CASNSEPNTEAFF
TRBV2	TRBJ2-7	CASSQQAYEQYF
TRBV19	TRBJ2-1	CASSSLGEVNEQFF
TRBV7-8	TRBJ1-2	CASSRMLIRDRYKGYTF
TRBV25-1	TRBJ2-5	CASSEKGAQETQYF
TRBV18	TRBJ2-1	CASSQEGSQFF
TRBV5-1	TRBJ1-1	CASSSTGGFRAFF
TRBV6-1	.	CASSDGTGDEQYF